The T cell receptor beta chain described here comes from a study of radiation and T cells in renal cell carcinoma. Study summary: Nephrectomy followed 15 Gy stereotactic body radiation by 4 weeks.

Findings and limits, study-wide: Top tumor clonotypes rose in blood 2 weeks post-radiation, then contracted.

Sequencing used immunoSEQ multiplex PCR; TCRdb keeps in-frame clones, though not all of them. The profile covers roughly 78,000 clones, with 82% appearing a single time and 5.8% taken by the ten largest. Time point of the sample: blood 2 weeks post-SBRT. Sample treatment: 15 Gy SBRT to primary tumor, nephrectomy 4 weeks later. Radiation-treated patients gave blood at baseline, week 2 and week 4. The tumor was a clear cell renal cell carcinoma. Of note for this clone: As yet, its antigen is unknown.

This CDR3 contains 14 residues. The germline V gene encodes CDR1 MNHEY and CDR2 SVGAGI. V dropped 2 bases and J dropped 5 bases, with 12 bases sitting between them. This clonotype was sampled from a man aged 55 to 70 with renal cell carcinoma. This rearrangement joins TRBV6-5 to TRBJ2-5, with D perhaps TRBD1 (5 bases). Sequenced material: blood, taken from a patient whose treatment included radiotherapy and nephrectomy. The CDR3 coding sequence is TGTGCCAGCAGTTACGGACACCTAGGGGAGACCCAGTACTTC. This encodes CASSYGHLGETQYF.